A single sample gave rise to the 21 T cell receptor beta chains below, sequenced in a study of T cell responses to AZD1222 COVID-19 vaccine. Libraries were prepared by immunoSEQ multiplex PCR; TCRdb keeps only in-frame clonotypes and omits some of them. The table lists approximately 120,000 clones, over 75% of them singletons, with roughly 4.3% in the top ten. The sequencing used peripheral blood, collected 28 days after the second AZD1222 dose. These receptors originate from an adult who received the AZD1222 COVID-19 vaccine.

The J gene is TRBJ2-7, the V gene TRBV18; TRBD2 aligns across 7 bases. V lost 4 bases and J lost 6; bases outside the gene matches: 3. CDR3 size: 12 residues. The germline CDR1 and CDR2 sequences are KGHSH and LQKENI. In DNA, the CDR3 is TGTGCCAGCTCACGACTAGCCGGCGAGCAGTACTTC. Its translation is CASSRLAGEQYF.

This chain uses TRBV2 with TRBJ1-3; D remains ambiguous. Looked up from germline, CDR1 is SNHLY and CDR2 is FYNNEI. The CDR3 extends over 12 amino acids. The V gene lost 8 bases and the J gene lost 7 bases, with 12 bases spanning the gap. Here the CDR3 reads CASEKNFNTIYF. CDR3 nucleotide sequence: TGTGCCAGCGAGAAGAACTTTAACACCATATATTTT.

The J gene is TRBJ1-2, the V gene TRBV18; D unclear. Germline V lookup: CDR1 KGHSH, CDR2 LQKENI. With 3 bases removed from V and 7 bases from J, the gap between germline ends came to 12 bases. The CDR3 covers 13 residues. The CDR3 DNA sequence: TGTGCCAGCTCACCCGGAGAGTCCCTTGGCTACACCTTC. It is translated as CASSPGESLGYTF.

The V and J genes are TRBV7-6 and TRBJ1-3; possibly TRBD1 for D (6 bases). The CDR3 spans 14 residues. Germline CDR1 is SGHVS and CDR2 is FNYEAQ. With 8 bases removed from V and 2 bases from J, the gap between germline ends came to 13 bases. The CDR3 sequence: CASGPRGPGNTIYF. CDR3 nucleotides: TGTGCCAGCGGACCCAGGGGCCCTGGAAACACCATATATTTT.

This chain joins TRBV30 and TRBJ1-3; TRBD1 matches at 7 bases. J gave up 3 bases and V 2 bases, and 4 bases lay outside the gene matches. The CDR3 loop spans 14 amino acids. CDR1 is GTSNPN, CDR2 SVGIG, per germline (reference sequence). CDR3 in DNA: TGTGCCTGGAGTTTGGACAGGATTGGAAACACCATATATTTT. Its protein is CAWSLDRIGNTIYF.

This sequence joins TRBV7-9 and TRBJ1-1; TRBD1 is a possible D gene (5 bases). The CDR3 runs to 14 residues. CDR1 SEHNR and CDR2 FQNEAQ come from the germline V gene (reference sequence). V was cut by 5 bases and J by 1 base, with 11 bases left in between. CDR3 in amino acids: CASSQGGENTEAFF. CDR3 nucleotides: TGTGCCAGCAGCCAGGGAGGAGAGAACACTGAAGCTTTCTTT.

The rearrangement joins TRBV27 to TRBJ1-1; D not certain. V shed 4 bases and J shed 6 bases, with 12 bases lying between them. The germline CDR1 and CDR2 sequences are MNHEY and SMNVEV (reference sequence). This CDR3 region has 13 residues. The CDR3 DNA is TGTGCCAGCAGTTACCTTTCCGGGGCTGAAGCTTTCTTT. Its protein product is CASSYLSGAEAFF.

The J gene is TRBJ2-2, the V gene TRBV4-1, with 8 bases identical to TRBD2. Germline loops: CDR1 MGHRA, CDR2 YSYEKL. This CDR3 has 15 amino acids. V lost 1 base, J lost 4 bases, and 2 bases stayed unmatched. The CDR3 sequence: CASSQAGGITGELFF. The CDR3 nucleotides read TGCGCCAGCAGCCAAGCGGGGGGGATCACCGGGGAGCTGTTTTTT.

Notes on this clone: This sample includes further DNA sequences coding for the same CDR3. The chain combines TRBV5-1 with TRBJ2-2; D unresolved. This CDR3 comprises 11 residues. Germline values: CDR1 SGHRS, CDR2 YFSETQ. V dropped 5 bases and J dropped 3 bases, with 2 bases sitting between them. The CDR3 loop is CASSDTGELFF. As DNA, the CDR3 is TGCGCCAGCAGTGACACCGGGGAGCTGTTTTTT.

This chain connects TRBV7-2 to TRBJ1-4, with a tentative D call TRBD1 (5 bases). Germline V CDR1 and CDR2: SGHTA, FQGNSA. The CDR3 covers 12 residues. V lost 4 bases, J lost 13 bases, and 13 bases lay in between. The CDR3 spells CASSYTSGGLFF. As DNA, the CDR3 is TGTGCCAGCAGCTATACGTCCGGGGGACTGTTTTTT.

The chain combines TRBV7-3 with TRBJ1-1, with TRBD1 identical over 10 bases. Germline assignment: CDR1 SGHTA and CDR2 FQGTGA. The CDR3 has 16 residues. Losses at the gene ends were 2 bases for V and 5 bases for J; bases not matched to a gene: 8. CDR3 DNA sequence: TGTGCCAGCAGCTTATATCCAGACAGGGGGCTTACTGAAGCTTTCTTT. Translating it yields CASSLYPDRGLTEAFF.

The rearrangement links TRBV9 to TRBJ2-6; maybe TRBD1 (5 bases). Trimming shortened V by 0 bases and J by 0 bases, and 10 bases separated the two germline ends. The CDR3 loop spans 17 amino acids. Germline V gene lookup returns CDR1 SGDLS and CDR2 YYNGEE. CDR3: CASSVATDFSGANVLTF. The CDR3, as DNA: TGTGCCAGCAGCGTAGCGACAGATTTCTCTGGGGCCAACGTCCTGACTTTC. The variable domain in full, with the rest retrieved from reference TRBV9 and TRBJ2-6, is DSGVTQTPKHLITATGQRVTLRCSPRSGDLSVYWYQQSLDQGLQFLIQYYNGEERAKGNILERFSAQQFPDLHSELNLSSLELGDSALYFCASSVATDFSGANVLTFGAGSRLTVL.

The V and J genes are TRBV7-9 and TRBJ2-1; D is unclear. Germline assignment: CDR1 SEHNR and CDR2 FQNEAQ (reference sequence). The CDR3 is 15 residues long. Trimming took off 7 bases at V and 6 bases at J, with 19 bases between the two ends. CDR3 residues: CASITGASSGNEQFF. The CDR3 bases are TGTGCCAGCATCACCGGCGCGTCTAGTGGCAATGAGCAGTTCTTC.

In this sample, this clone turned up once. The genes are TRBV15 and TRBJ1-1; D is ambiguous. The germline CDR1 and CDR2 sequences are LNHNV and YYDKDF (reference sequence). The CDR3 is 12 amino acids. V lost 5 bases and J lost 6, with 10 bases in between. CDR3 sequence reads: CATSPPTAEAFF. The CDR3 DNA follows: TGTGCCACCAGCCCCCCCACGGCTGAAGCTTTCTTT.

The CDR3 region has the DNA TGTGCCAGCACGCAGACGGAGGCACTCCTTAATCAGCCCCAGCATTTT. Encoded protein: CASTQTEALLNQPQHF. The chain has TRBV28 and TRBJ1-5; D uncertain. The germline V gene encodes CDR1 MDHEN and CDR2 SYDVKM. The CDR3 is 16 amino acids. The V gene lost 7 bases and the J gene lost 4 bases, with 20 bases spanning the gap.

CDR3 sequence: CASGWDNEQFF. The CDR3 region has the DNA TGTGCCAGCGGGTGGGACAATGAGCAGTTCTTC. The rearrangement links TRBV9 to TRBJ2-1, with D unclear. The CDR3 totals 11 residues. The V and J ends lost 7 bases and 5 bases respectively, with 7 bases between them. The germline CDR1 and CDR2 sequences are SGDLS and YYNGEE.

The rearrangement links TRBV9 to TRBJ2-5, with 11 bases matching TRBD2. With 0 bases clipped from V and 5 bases from J, the junction kept 9 bases outside the gene matches. CDR3 length: 17 residues. Germline V CDR1 and CDR2: SGDLS, YYNGEE. DNA of the CDR3: TGTGCCAGCAGCGTAGATAGCGGGGGGGCCTCGAGTGAGACCCAGTACTTC. It specifies CASSVDSGGASSETQYF.

This clone was detected only once. The chain couples TRBV5-1 to TRBJ2-1; 15 bases fit TRBD2. Looked up from germline, CDR1 is SGHRS and CDR2 is YFSETQ. The CDR3 length is 18 residues. Trimming at V came to 6 bases and at J to 2 bases, leaving 9 bases not matched to a gene. In nucleotides, the CDR3 is TGCGCCAGCACTCCCTCCGGGACTAGCGGGAGGACCTACAATGAGCAGTTCTTC. It specifies CASTPSGTSGRTYNEQFF.

V gene TRBV19 combines with J gene TRBJ1-4, with D uncertain. Germline V gives CDR1 LNHDA, CDR2 SQIVND (reference sequence). The CDR3 spans 16 residues. The V end was cut by 5 bases, the J end by 0 bases, with 13 bases between. CDR3 in amino acids: CASSRPSPATNEKLFF. The CDR3, as DNA: TGTGCCAGTAGTCGCCCAAGCCCGGCAACTAATGAAAAACTGTTTTTT.

J is TRBJ2-7 and V is TRBV3-1 (or the pseudogene TRBV3-2), with D perhaps given as TRBD1 or TRBD2 (6 bases each). V was trimmed by 4 bases and J by 3 bases, leaving 22 bases between them. The CDR3 consists of 17 residues. CDR1 and CDR2 from the germline V gene are LGHDT and YNNKEL (reference sequence). CDR3 bases: TGTGCCAGCAGCCGCATAGGGGGGAATAAGAGAGTCTACGAGCAGTACTTC. Its protein product is CASSRIGGNKRVYEQYF.

CDR3: CASSSQRGGRETQYF. DNA of the CDR3: TGTGCCAGCAGTTCCCAGCGGGGGGGACGAGAGACCCAGTACTTC. The V and J genes are TRBV6-8 and TRBJ2-5; 10 bases are shared with TRBD2. With 4 bases clipped from V and 4 bases from J, the junction kept 6 bases outside the gene matches. Germline loops: CDR1 MNHGY, CDR2 SAAAGT. This CDR3 has 15 residues.